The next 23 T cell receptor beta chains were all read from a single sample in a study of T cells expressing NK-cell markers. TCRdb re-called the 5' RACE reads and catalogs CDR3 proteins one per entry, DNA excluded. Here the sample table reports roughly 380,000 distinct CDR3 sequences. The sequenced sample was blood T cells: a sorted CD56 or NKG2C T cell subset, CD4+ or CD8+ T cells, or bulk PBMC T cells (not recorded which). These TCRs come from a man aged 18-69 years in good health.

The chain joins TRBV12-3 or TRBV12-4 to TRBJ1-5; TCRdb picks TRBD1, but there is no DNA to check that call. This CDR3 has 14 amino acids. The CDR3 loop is CASSSRGGNQPQHF.

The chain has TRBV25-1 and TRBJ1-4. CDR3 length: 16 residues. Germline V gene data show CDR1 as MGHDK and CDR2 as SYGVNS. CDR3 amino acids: CASSEQGRATNEKLFF.

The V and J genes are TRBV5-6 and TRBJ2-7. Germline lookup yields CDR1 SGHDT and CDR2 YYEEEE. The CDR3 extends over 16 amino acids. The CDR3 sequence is CASSLWSGLVQYEQYF. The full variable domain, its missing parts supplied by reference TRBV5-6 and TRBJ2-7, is DAGVTQSPTHLIKTRGQQVTLRCSPKSGHDTVSWYQQALGQGPQFIFQYYEEEERQRGNFPDRFSGHQFPNYSSELNVNALLLGDSALYLCASSLWSGLVQYEQYFGPGTRLTVT.

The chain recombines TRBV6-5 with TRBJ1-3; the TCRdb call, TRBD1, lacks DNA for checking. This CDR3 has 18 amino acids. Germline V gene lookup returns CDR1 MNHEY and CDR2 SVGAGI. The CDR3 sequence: CASSTRDRGMDSGNTIYF.

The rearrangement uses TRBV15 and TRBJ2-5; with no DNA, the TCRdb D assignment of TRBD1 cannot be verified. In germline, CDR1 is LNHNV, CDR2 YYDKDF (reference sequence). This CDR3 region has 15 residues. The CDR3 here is CATSRPRQIQETQYF.

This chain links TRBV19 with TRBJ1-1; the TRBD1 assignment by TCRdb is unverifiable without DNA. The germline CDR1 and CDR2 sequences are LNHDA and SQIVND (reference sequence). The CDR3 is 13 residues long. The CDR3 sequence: CASSIIRTSEAFF.

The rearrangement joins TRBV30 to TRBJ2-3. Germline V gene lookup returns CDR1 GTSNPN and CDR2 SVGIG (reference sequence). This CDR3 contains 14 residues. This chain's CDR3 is CAWSLLAGTDTQYF. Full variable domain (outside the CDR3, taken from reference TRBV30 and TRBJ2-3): SQTIHQWPATLVQPVGSPLSLECTVEGTSNPNLYWYRQAAGRGLQLLFYSVGIGQISSEVPQNLSASRPQDRQFILSSKKLLLSDSGFYLCAWSLLAGTDTQYFGPGTRLTVL.

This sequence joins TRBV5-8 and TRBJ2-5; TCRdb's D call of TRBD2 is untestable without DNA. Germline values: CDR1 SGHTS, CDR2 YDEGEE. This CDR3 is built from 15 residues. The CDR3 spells CASSLSGAPRETQYF.

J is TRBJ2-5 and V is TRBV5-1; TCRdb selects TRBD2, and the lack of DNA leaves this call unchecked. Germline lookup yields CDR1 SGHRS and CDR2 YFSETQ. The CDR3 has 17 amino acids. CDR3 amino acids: CASSLLAGGTKGETQYF.

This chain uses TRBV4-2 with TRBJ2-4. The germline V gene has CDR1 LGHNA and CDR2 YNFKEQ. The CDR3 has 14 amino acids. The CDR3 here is CASSQGSAENIQYF.

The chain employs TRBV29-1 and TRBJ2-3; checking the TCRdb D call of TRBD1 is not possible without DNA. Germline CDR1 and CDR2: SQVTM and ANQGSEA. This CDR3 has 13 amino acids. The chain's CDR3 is CSTRGLGTDTQYF.

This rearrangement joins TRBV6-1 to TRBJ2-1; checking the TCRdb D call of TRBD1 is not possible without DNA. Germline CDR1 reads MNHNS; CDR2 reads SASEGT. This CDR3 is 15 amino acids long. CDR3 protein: CASSGTGTGNNEQFF.

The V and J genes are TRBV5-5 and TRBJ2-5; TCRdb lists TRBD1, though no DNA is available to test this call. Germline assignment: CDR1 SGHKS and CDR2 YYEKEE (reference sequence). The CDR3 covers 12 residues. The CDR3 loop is CASSGGEETQYF.

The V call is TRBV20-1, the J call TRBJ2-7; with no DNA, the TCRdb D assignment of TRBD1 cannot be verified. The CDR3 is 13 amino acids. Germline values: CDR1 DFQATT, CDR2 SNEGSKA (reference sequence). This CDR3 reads CSASPRQVHEQYF.

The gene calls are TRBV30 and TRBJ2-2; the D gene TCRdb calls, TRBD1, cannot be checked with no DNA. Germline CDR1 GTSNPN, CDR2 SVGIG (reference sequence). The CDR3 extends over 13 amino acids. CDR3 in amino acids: CAWKGQGTGELFF. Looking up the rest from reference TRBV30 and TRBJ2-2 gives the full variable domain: SQTIHQWPATLVQPVGSPLSLECTVEGTSNPNLYWYRQAAGRGLQLLFYSVGIGQISSEVPQNLSASRPQDRQFILSSKKLLLSDSGFYLCAWKGQGTGELFFGEGSRLTVL.

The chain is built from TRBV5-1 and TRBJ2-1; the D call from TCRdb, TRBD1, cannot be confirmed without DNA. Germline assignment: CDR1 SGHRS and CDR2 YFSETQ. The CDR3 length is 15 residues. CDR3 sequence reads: CASSLTGQIFHEQFF.

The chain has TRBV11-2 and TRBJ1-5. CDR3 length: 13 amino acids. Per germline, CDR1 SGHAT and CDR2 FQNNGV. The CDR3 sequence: CASSLVFGYPQHF.

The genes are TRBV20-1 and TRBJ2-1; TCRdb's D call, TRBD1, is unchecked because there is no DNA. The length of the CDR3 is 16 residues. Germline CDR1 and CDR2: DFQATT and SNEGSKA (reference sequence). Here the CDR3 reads CSASGRVIGSYNEQFF.

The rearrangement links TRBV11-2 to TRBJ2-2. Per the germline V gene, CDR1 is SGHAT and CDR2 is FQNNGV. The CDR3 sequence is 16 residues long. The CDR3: CASSLLARSNTGELFF.

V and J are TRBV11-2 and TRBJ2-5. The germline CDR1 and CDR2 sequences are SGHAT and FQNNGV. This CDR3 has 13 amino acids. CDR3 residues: CASSRAYQETQYF.

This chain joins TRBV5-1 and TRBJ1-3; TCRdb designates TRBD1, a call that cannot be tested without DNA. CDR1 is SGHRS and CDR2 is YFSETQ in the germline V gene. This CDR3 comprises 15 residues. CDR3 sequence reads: CASSRDSSTGNTIYF. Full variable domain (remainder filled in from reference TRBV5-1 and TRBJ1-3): KAGVTQTPRYLIKTRGQQVTLSCSPISGHRSVSWYQQTPGQGLQFLFEYFSETQRNKGNFPGRFSGRQFSNSRSEMNVSTLELGDSALYLCASSRDSSTGNTIYFGEGSWLTVV.

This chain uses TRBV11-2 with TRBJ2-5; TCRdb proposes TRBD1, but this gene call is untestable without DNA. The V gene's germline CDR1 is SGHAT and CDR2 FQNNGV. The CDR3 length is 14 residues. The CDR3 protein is CASSSIDRSETQYF.

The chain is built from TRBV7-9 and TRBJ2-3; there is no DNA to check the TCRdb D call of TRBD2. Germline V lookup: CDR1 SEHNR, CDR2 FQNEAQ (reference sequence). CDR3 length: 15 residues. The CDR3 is CASSDGLIQIDTQYF.